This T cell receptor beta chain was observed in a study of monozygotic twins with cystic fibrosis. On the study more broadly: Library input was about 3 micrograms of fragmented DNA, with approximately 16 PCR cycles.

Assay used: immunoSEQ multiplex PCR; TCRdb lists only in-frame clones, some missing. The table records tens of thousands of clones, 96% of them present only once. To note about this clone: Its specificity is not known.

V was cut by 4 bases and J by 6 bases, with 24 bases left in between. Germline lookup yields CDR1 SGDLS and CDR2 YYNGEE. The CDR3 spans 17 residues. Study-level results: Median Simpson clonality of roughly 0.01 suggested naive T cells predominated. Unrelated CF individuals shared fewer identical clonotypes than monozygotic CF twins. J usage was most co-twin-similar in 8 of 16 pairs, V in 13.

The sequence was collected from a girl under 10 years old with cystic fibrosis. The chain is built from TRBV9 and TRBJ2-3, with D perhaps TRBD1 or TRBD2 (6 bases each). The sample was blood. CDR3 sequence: CASSRDGRLQGGDTQYF. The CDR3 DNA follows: TGTGCCAGCAGCAGGGACGGGCGACTTCAAGGGGGGGATACGCAGTATTTT.